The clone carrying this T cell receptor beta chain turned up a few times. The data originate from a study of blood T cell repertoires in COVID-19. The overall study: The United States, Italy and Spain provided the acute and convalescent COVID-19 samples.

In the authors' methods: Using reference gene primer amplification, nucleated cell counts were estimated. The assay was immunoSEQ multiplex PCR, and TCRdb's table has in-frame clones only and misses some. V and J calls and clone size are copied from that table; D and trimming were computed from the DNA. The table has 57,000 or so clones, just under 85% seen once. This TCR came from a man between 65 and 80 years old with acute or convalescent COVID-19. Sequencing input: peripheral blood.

CDR3 in DNA: TGTGCCAGCAGGACACCTAATTCACCCCTCCACTTT. Its translation: CASRTPNSPLHF. The chain joins TRBV2 to TRBJ1-6; D call uncertain. Germline loops: CDR1 SNHLY, CDR2 FYNNEI. V shed 6 bases and J shed 6 bases, with 6 bases lying between them. This CDR3 contains 12 residues. Full variable domain (rest looked up from reference TRBV2 and TRBJ1-6): EPEVTQTPSHQVTQMGQEVILRCVPISNHLYFYWYRQILGQKVEFLVSFYNNEISEKSEIFDDQFSVERPDGSNFTLKIRSTKLEDSAMYFCASRTPNSPLHFGNGTRLTVT.